This T cell receptor beta chain comes out of a study of regulatory T cells in long-lasting Graves disease. This clonotype was picked up one time. Specified time point: newly diagnosed GD, antithyroid drugs for less than 3 months. Scientists built the TCR library using RNA that was extracted from PBMCs. With 3 bases removed from V and 10 bases from J, the gap between germline ends came to 8 bases. Germline loops: CDR1 SGHTS, CDR2 YDEGEE. The length of the CDR3 is 11 residues. iRepertoire HTBI primers and Arm-PCR of CDR3 regions built TCR beta libraries. TCRdb re-derived calls from the multiplex PCR reads in MiXCR, one entry per CDR3 protein. The data contain more than 300,000 distinct CDR3 sequences, 12% of them singletons. These data were also filed under a second study, of T cells in Graves' hyperthyroidism and ophthalmopathy. That source reports: HTBI primers drove first-round RT-PCR of the TCR CDR3.

This clonotype originated in a woman between 18 and 29 years old with Graves disease. This rearrangement joins TRBV5-8 to TRBJ2-1; the D is unclear. Sequences were derived from peripheral blood mononuclear cells (PBMCs), sampled at new diagnosis, from a patient treated with antithyroid drugs. Written as DNA, the CDR3 is TGTGCCAGCAGCTCTCGGGTAGAGCAGTTCTTC. It yields the protein CASSSRVEQFF.